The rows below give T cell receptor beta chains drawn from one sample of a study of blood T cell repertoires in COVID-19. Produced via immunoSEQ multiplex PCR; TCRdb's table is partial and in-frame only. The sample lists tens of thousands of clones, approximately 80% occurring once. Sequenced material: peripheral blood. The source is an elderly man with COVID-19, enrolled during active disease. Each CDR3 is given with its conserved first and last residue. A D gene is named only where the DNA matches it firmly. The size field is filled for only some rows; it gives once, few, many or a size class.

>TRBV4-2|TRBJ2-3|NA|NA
CASRNRDIPSTDTQYF
TGTGCCAGCAGGAACCGGGACATTCCTAGCACAGATACGCAGTATTTT
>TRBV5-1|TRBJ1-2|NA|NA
CASSLLQDYGYTF
TGCGCCAGCAGCTTACTCCAGGACTATGGCTACACCTTC
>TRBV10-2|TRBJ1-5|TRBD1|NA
CATAGGHNQPQHF
TGCGCCACAGCAGGGGGGCACAATCAGCCCCAGCATTTT
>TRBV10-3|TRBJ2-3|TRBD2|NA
CATSSGSSDTQYF
TGTGCCACCTCTAGCGGGAGTTCAGATACGCAGTATTTT
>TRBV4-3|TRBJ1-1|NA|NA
CASSQEKGGLAFF
TGCGCCAGCAGCCAAGAAAAGGGAGGACTGGCTTTCTTT
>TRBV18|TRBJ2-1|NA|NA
CASSPTKAVSYNEQFF
TGTGCCAGCTCACCGACTAAAGCGGTATCCTACAATGAGCAGTTCTTC
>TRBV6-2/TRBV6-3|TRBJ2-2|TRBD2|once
CASSHHRGLAGVTGELFF
TGTGCCAGCAGTCACCACCGGGGACTAGCGGGAGTCACCGGGGAGCTGTTTTTT
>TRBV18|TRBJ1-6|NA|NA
CASSPKEGSPLHF
TGTGCCAGCTCACCAAAAGAGGGTTCACCCCTCCACTTT
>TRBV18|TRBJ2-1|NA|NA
CASSPGQGAYNEQFF
TGTGCCAGCTCACCGGGACAAGGGGCTTACAATGAGCAGTTCTTC
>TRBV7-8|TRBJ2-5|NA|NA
CASSLLHGASAETQYF
TGTGCCAGCAGCTTACTTCATGGGGCTAGCGCGGAGACCCAGTACTTC
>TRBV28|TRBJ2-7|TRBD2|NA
CASTLAGGDLLGEQYF
TGTGCCAGCACCTTAGCGGGGGGCGACCTACTGGGCGAGCAGTACTTC
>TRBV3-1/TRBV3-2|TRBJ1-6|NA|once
CASSQETGKSPLHF
TGTGCCAGCAGCCAAGAAACAGGGAAGTCACCCCTCCACTTT
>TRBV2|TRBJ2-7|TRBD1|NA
CASSLWGTGETEQYF
TGTGCCAGCAGCCTATGGGGGACAGGGGAGACCGAGCAGTACTTC
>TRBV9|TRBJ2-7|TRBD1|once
CASSGNRDRGLGVSGYEQYF
TGTGCCAGCAGCGGAAACCGGGACAGGGGGCTAGGTGTGTCGGGGTACGAGCAGTACTTC
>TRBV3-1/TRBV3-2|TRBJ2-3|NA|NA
CASSPGPVAATDTQYF
TGTGCCAGCAGCCCCGGCCCGGTAGCGGCTACAGATACGCAGTATTTT
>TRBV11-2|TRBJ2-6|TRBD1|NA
CASSSPDRTNVLTF
TGTGCCAGCAGCTCCCCGGACAGGACCAACGTCCTGACTTTC
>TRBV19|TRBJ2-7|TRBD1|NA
CASSIADRDEQYF
TGTGCCAGTAGTATTGCCGACAGGGACGAGCAGTACTTC
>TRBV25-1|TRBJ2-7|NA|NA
CASSDLGYEQYF
TGTGCCAGCAGTGACCTCGGCTACGAGCAGTACTTC
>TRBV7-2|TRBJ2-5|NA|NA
CASSPRLGRQETQYF
TGTGCCAGCAGCCCCCGGTTGGGCCGCCAAGAGACCCAGTACTTC
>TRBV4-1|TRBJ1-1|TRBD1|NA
CASSQTGTENTEAFF
TGCGCCAGCAGCCAGACCGGGACAGAGAACACTGAAGCTTTCTTT
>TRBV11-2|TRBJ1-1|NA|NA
CASSLDYQGLHTEAFF
TGTGCCAGCAGCTTAGATTACCAGGGGTTGCACACTGAAGCTTTCTTT
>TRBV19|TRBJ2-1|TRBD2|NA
CASSMRSGSSYNEQFF
TGTGCCAGTAGTATGAGAAGCGGGAGCTCCTACAATGAGCAGTTCTTC
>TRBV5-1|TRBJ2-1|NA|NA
CASSRLSTPYNEQFF
TGCGCCAGCAGCCGCCTCAGTACCCCCTACAATGAGCAGTTCTTC
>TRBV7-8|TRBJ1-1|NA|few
CASSSRLTDMNTEAFF
TGTGCCAGCAGCTCGCGTTTGACAGATATGAACACTGAAGCTTTCTTT
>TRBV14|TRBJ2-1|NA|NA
CASSQEGLGMITIRESDNEQFF
TGTGCCAGCAGCCAAGAAGGTCTAGGTATGATCACAATCCGGGAATCTGACAATGAGCAGTTCTTC
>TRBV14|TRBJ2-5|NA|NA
CASSQVVRQVLQETQYF
TGTGCCAGCAGCCAAGTTGTGCGACAGGTGCTACAAGAGACCCAGTACTTC
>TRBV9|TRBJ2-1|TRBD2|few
CASSVAAGGLNEQFF
TGTGCCAGCAGCGTAGCAGCGGGGGGTCTGAATGAGCAGTTCTTC
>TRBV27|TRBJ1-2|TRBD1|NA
CASSNGQGWSYGYTF
TGTGCCAGCAGTAACGGACAGGGCTGGAGCTATGGCTACACCTTC
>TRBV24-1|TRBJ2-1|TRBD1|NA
CATTSSGGILNNEQFF
TGTGCCACCACGTCTTCAGGGGGAATCTTGAACAATGAGCAGTTCTTC
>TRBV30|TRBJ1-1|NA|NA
CAWSAVMNTEAFF
TGTGCCTGGAGTGCTGTTATGAACACTGAAGCTTTCTTT
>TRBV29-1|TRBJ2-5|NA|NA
CSVAQGQETQYF
TGCAGCGTTGCCCAGGGCCAAGAGACCCAGTACTTC
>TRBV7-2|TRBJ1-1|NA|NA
CASSLKGQGTEAFF
TGTGCCAGCAGCTTAAAGGGACAAGGAACTGAAGCTTTCTTT
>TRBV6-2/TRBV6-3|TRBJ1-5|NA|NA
CASSYSILGRNSNQPQHF
TGTGCCAGCAGTTACTCGATTCTAGGCAGAAATAGCAATCAGCCCCAGCATTTT
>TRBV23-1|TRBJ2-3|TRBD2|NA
CASSQRGAGGPHWSADTQYF
TGCGCCAGCAGTCAGAGGGGAGCGGGAGGGCCGCATTGGAGCGCAGATACGCAGTATTTT
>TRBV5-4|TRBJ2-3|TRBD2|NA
CASSFWTSGRNLYTQYF
TGTGCCAGCAGCTTCTGGACTAGCGGGAGGAATTTATATACGCAGTATTTT
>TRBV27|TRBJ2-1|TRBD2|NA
CASSLSLAGVYNEQFF
TGTGCCAGCAGTTTATCACTAGCGGGAGTCTACAATGAGCAGTTCTTC
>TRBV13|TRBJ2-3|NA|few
CASSLGPGGRAPDTQYF
TGTGCCAGCAGCTTGGGTCCCGGCGGCAGGGCGCCAGATACGCAGTATTTT
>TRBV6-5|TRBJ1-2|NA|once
CASSSPGHGYGYTF
TGTGCCAGCAGTTCCCCGGGACACGGCTATGGCTACACCTTC
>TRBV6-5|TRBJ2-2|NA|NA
CASRPPGSNTGELFF
TGTGCCAGCAGACCACCGGGTTCGAACACCGGGGAGCTGTTTTTT
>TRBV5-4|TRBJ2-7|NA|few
CASSLGGGGSYEQYF
TGTGCCAGCAGCCTGGGGGGGGGCGGAAGCTACGAGCAGTACTTC
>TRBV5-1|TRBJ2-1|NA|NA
CASSLGQGGNNEQFF
TGCGCCAGCAGCTTGGGACAGGGAGGAAACAATGAGCAGTTCTTC
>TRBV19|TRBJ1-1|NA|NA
CASSMRVMNTEAFF
TGTGCCAGTAGTATGAGGGTAATGAACACTGAAGCTTTCTTT